The 5 T cell receptor beta chains reported below all come from one sample, sequenced in a study of T cell repertoires in cytomegalovirus infection. No antigen is known for these receptors. TCRdb reanalysed the reads using MiXCR and keeps one entry per CDR3 protein. The sample lists some 43,000 distinct CDR3 sequences; roughly 22% were seen once. Source: CD8+ T cells from cultured PBMCs, taken from culture after CMV antigen stimulation. The receptors were sampled from a human donor in good health (CMV status not recorded). Some clones in this sample may be carry-over from other donors' samples.

In this sample, this clonotype turned up a few times. The CDR3 sequence: CATSTGQGNEQFF. CDR3 DNA sequence: TGTGCCACCAGCACGGGACAGGGGAATGAGCAGTTCTTC. The gene calls are TRBV15 and TRBJ2-1, with TRBD1 matching 10 bases. The CDR3 consists of 13 residues. Unmatched junction bases numbered 1, after V lost 4 bases and J lost 7 bases. The germline V gene encodes CDR1 LNHNV and CDR2 YYDKDF (reference sequence).

The chain carries TRBV2 and TRBJ2-7, with D perhaps assigned TRBD1 or TRBD2 (6 bases each). The V end was cut by 7 bases, the J end by 5 bases, with 12 bases between. The CDR3 contains 12 residues. Per germline, CDR1 SNHLY and CDR2 FYNNEI. The CDR3 protein is CASKGGLDEQYF. Written as DNA, the CDR3 is TGTGCCAGCAAAGGGGGGCTTGACGAGCAGTACTTC. Using reference TRBV2 and TRBJ2-7 for the parts outside the CDR3, the full variable domain is EPEVTQTPSHQVTQMGQEVILRCVPISNHLYFYWYRQILGQKVEFLVSFYNNEISEKSEIFDDQFSVERPDGSNFTLKIRSTKLEDSAMYFCASKGGLDEQYFGPGTRLTVT.

This clonotype was seen only a few times. V and J are TRBV6-5 and TRBJ1-1; D uncertain. The CDR3 contains 13 residues. With 8 bases removed from V and 0 bases from J, the gap between germline ends came to 10 bases. Germline lookup yields CDR1 MNHEY and CDR2 SVGAGI. CDR3 DNA: TGTGCCAGCCATGCGGGGATGAACACTGAAGCTTTCTTT. Amino acid sequence: CASHAGMNTEAFF.

This sequence joins TRBV27 and TRBJ1-5, with 7 nucleotides matching TRBD1. Trimming at V came to 3 bases and at J to 6 bases, leaving 11 bases not matched to a gene. From germline, CDR1 is MNHEY and CDR2 SMNVEV (reference sequence). The CDR3 has 16 residues. The CDR3 loop is CASSFIRQGSIQPQHF. In nucleotides, the CDR3 is TGTGCCAGCAGTTTTATTAGACAGGGCTCTATTCAGCCCCAGCATTTT.

This clonotype was detected only once. The chain's CDR3 is CASSSRDRGDGYTF. Written as DNA, the CDR3 is TGTGCCAGCAGCTCCCGGGACAGGGGCGATGGCTACACCTTC. V is TRBV7-6 and J is TRBJ1-2, with TRBD1 identical over 10 bases. The V and J ends lost 4 bases and 6 bases, in that order; junction bases with no gene match: 5. The CDR3 has 14 residues. Germline V CDR1 and CDR2: SGHVS, FNYEAQ.